These 30 T cell receptor beta chains share one sample of origin, sequenced in a study of response to subunit inactivated influenza vaccine. TCRdb analysed the RT-PCR reads with MiXCR anew, one entry per CDR3 protein. The sample holds approximately 290,000 distinct CDR3 sequences, about 20% seen once. The material was PBMCs from blood, obtained about 20 months after vaccination. The receptors originated from a man aged 50-75 years who received an inactivated influenza vaccine.

This clonotype appeared a few times. The V gene is TRBV6-1, the J gene TRBJ2-1; D tentatively fits TRBD1 or TRBD2 (5 bases each). Per germline, CDR1 MNHNS and CDR2 SASEGT. CDR3 size: 14 residues. The germline V and J ends were trimmed by 8 bases and 6 bases, with 17 bases remaining between them. CDR3 bases: TGTGCCAGCGGCCCAGGGAGTTTGGGCAATGAGCAGTTCTTC. This encodes CASGPGSLGNEQFF.

V gene TRBV20-1 combines with J gene TRBJ1-5; D may be TRBD1 (6 bases). The V end lost 6 bases, the J end lost 7 bases, and 13 bases lay between the germline ends. The germline gives CDR1 DFQATT, CDR2 SNEGSKA (reference sequence). There are 12 residues in the CDR3. CDR3 nucleotides: TGCAGTGCGGGCAGGGGTCAGCAGCCCCAGCATTTT. This gives the protein CSAGRGQQPQHF.

Many counts were recorded for this clonotype. The chain combines TRBV7-6 with TRBJ1-1, with D unclear. Looked up from germline, CDR1 is SGHVS and CDR2 is FNYEAQ. The CDR3 consists of 13 residues. V lost 1 base to trimming and J lost 1 base, with 4 bases between them. The CDR3 bases are TGTGCCAGCAGCTTAGAACAGAACACTGAAGCTTTCTTT. The encoded protein is CASSLEQNTEAFF.

This clonotype was observed at least ten times. The V call is TRBV27, the J call TRBJ1-1; 7 positions match TRBD1. Germline V CDR1 and CDR2: MNHEY, SMNVEV (reference sequence). The CDR3 totals 11 residues. V dropped 6 bases and J dropped 11; count of bases not matched to a gene: 6. As DNA, the CDR3 is TGTGCCAGCAGGACCACAGGGGCGGCTTTCTTT. Translating gives CASRTTGAAFF.

The J gene is TRBJ2-7, the V gene TRBV27, with unresolved D. Per germline, CDR1 MNHEY and CDR2 SMNVEV (reference sequence). This CDR3 region has 16 residues. V shed 3 bases and J shed 2 bases, with 17 bases lying between them. The CDR3 loop is CASSLSWAMGAYEQYF. Here the CDR3 DNA reads TGTGCCAGCAGTTTGTCCTGGGCGATGGGCGCCTACGAGCAGTACTTC.

The chain combines TRBV20-1 with TRBJ2-7, with a possible D match to TRBD2 (5 bases). CDR3 length equals 12 residues. V was clipped by 3 bases and J by 7 bases, with 13 bases between them. Germline lookup yields CDR1 DFQATT and CDR2 SNEGSKA (reference sequence). CDR3 sequence: CSASGVWREQYF. The CDR3 region has the DNA TGCAGTGCTAGCGGGGTATGGAGGGAGCAGTACTTC.

The sample holds a few counts of this clonotype. The chain combines TRBV6-2 or TRBV6-3 with TRBJ2-7; D remains ambiguous. This CDR3 region has 14 residues. The germline V gene encodes CDR1 MNHEY and CDR2 SVGEGT. The germline V and J ends were trimmed by 2 bases and 0 bases, with 8 bases remaining between them. The CDR3 nucleotides are TGTGCCAGCAGTTACGGGCTGACCTCCTACGAGCAGTACTTC. It specifies CASSYGLTSYEQYF.

This clonotype was observed at least ten times. The V gene is TRBV5-1, the J gene TRBJ1-2, with unresolved D. The germline V gene encodes CDR1 SGHRS and CDR2 YFSETQ. Trimming cost V 1 base and J 4 bases, with 8 bases left between them. CDR3 length: 13 residues. The CDR3 protein is CASSLRDSYGYTF. The CDR3 bases are TGCGCCAGCAGCTTGAGGGATTCCTATGGCTACACCTTC.

The V call is TRBV3-1, the J call TRBJ1-6; D is possibly TRBD1 (5 bases). The CDR3 sequence is 16 residues long. The ends were cut back, 6 bases at V and 5 bases at J, with 17 bases in the middle. From germline, CDR1 is LGHDT and CDR2 YNNKEL (reference sequence). CDR3 amino acids: CASRKRRGANNSPLHF. DNA of the CDR3: TGTGCCAGCAGAAAGAGGAGGGGCGCAAATAATTCACCCCTCCACTTT.

The chain joins TRBV28 to TRBJ1-2; D uncertain. In germline, CDR1 is MDHEN, CDR2 SYDVKM. Trimming stripped 6 bases from V and 8 bases from J, with 16 bases between. There are 13 residues in the CDR3. DNA for the CDR3: TGTGCCAGCAGCCCGACCGGGGATCGGGGCTACACCTTC. This codes for CASSPTGDRGYTF.

In regard to this clonotype: At one of its ends the junction is not consistent with the germline gene, which may arise from a read error. The chain links TRBV6-2 or TRBV6-3 to TRBJ1-5; D unclear. CDR1 and CDR2 (germline): MNHEY, SVGEGT. The CDR3 has 16 amino acids. As DNA, the CDR3 is TGTGCCAGCAGTTCTCGGCTGATTAATAGCAATCAGTCCCAGCATTTT. This translates into CASSSRLINSNQSQHF.

This clonotype has more than one count but fewer than ten. The chain employs TRBV29-1 and TRBJ1-2, with 7 nucleotides matching TRBD1. Germline CDR1 SQVTM, CDR2 ANQGSEA. Trimming removed 4 bases from V and 4 bases from J; junction bases left unmatched: 3. The CDR3 length is 12 residues. The CDR3 is CSVGDSFYGYTF. CDR3 nucleotides: TGCAGCGTTGGGGACAGCTTCTATGGCTACACCTTC.

V usage is TRBV9 and J usage is TRBJ2-2; D not certain. Trimming stripped 0 bases from V and 3 bases from J, with 3 bases between. CDR1 and CDR2 from the germline V gene are SGDLS and YYNGEE. This CDR3 region has 13 residues. The CDR3 coding sequence is TGTGCCAGCAGCGTAGCGGACACCGGGGAGCTGTTTTTT. Amino acids: CASSVADTGELFF.

The V gene is TRBV5-1, the J gene TRBJ2-5, with 11 bases lining up with TRBD2. V lost 2 bases and J lost 5; bases outside the gene matches: 5. In germline, CDR1 is SGHRS, CDR2 YFSETQ. The CDR3 consists of 15 residues. CDR3 amino acids: CASSFSGGARETQYF. The CDR3 nucleotides are TGCGCCAGCAGCTTTAGCGGGGGGGCCCGGGAGACCCAGTACTTC.

A few counts support this clonotype. The chain combines TRBV11-3 with TRBJ2-3; D perhaps matches TRBD2 (6 bases). V lost 6 bases and J 1 base, leaving 14 bases between the germline ends. The CDR3 runs to 15 residues. From germline, CDR1 is SGHNT and CDR2 YENEEA. The CDR3 sequence: CASSMEGTGTDTQYF. CDR3 nucleotide sequence: TGTGCCAGCAGTATGGAGGGGACCGGCACAGATACGCAGTATTTT. The whole variable domain, filled in from reference TRBV11-3 and TRBJ2-3, reads EAGVVQSPRYKIIEKKQPVAFWCNPISGHNTLYWYLQNLGQGPELLIRYENEEAVDDSQLPKDRFSAERLKGVDSTLKIQPAELGDSAVYLCASSMEGTGTDTQYFGPGTRLTVL.

The chain couples TRBV5-1 to TRBJ2-1; D possibly corresponds to TRBD1 (6 bases). CDR3 length: 15 residues. CDR1 and CDR2 (germline): SGHRS, YFSETQ. Trimming stripped 4 bases from V and 0 bases from J, with 11 bases between. The CDR3 region is CASSPADSSYNEQFF. The CDR3 DNA is TGCGCCAGCAGCCCGGCGGACAGCTCCTACAATGAGCAGTTCTTC.

This chain links TRBV6-5 with TRBJ1-1, with 12 bases lining up with TRBD1. Germline V gene lookup returns CDR1 MNHEY and CDR2 SVGAGI. V dropped 4 bases and J dropped 11; count of bases not matched to a gene: 11. The CDR3 totals 15 residues. The CDR3 region is CASSSPRDRGRSAFF. DNA of the CDR3: TGTGCCAGCAGTTCCCCCCGGGACAGGGGGCGGTCGGCTTTCTTT.

The genes are TRBV21-1 and TRBJ1-6; the DNA was not compared with TRBD1, the D call given in the table. TRBV21-1 is a known pseudogene. This CDR3 contains 17 residues. CDR3 nucleotides: TGTGCCAGCAGCAACCGGTGTAACAGGGGCAAAAATTCACCCCTCCACTTT. It yields the protein CASSNRCNRGKNSPLHF.

The chain uses TRBV5-1 and TRBJ1-4; TRBD1 aligns across 7 bases. This CDR3 contains 14 residues. V shed 4 bases, J shed 8 bases, and the junction held 8 bases outside the gene matches. The germline gives CDR1 SGHRS, CDR2 YFSETQ. For the CDR3, the DNA is TGCGCCAGCAGCCCCGGGACAGCCTTGGAAAAACTGTTTTTT. Translating it yields CASSPGTALEKLFF.

The chain carries TRBV6-5 and TRBJ2-1; no reliable D call. V dropped 0 bases and J dropped 4 bases, with 7 bases sitting between them. This CDR3 is built from 14 residues. Germline CDR1 reads MNHEY; CDR2 reads SVGAGI. The CDR3 sequence: CASSYSAGYNEQFF. The CDR3 DNA reads as TGTGCCAGCAGTTACTCGGCCGGATACAATGAGCAGTTCTTC.

The J gene is TRBJ2-7, the V gene TRBV29-1, with TRBD1 as a possible D gene (7 bases). The CDR3 totals 15 residues. V dropped 6 bases and J dropped 0 bases, with 18 bases sitting between them. The germline V gene has CDR1 SQVTM and CDR2 ANQGSEA. CDR3 in DNA: TGCAGCGTGGGGGGACAGTTGCGTAGCTCCTACGAGCAGTACTTC. Its protein product is CSVGGQLRSSYEQYF.

The rearrangement uses TRBV19 and TRBJ2-4; 10 bases align to TRBD1. This CDR3 has 21 amino acids. V trimming: 1 base; J trimming: 0 bases; junction bases outside the gene matches: 15. Germline V gene data show CDR1 as LNHDA and CDR2 as SQIVND (reference sequence). CDR3 protein: CASSIGLSGTGDLLAKNIQYF. As DNA, the CDR3 is TGTGCCAGTAGTATAGGGTTATCGGGGACAGGGGACCTACTAGCCAAAAACATTCAGTACTTC.

The genes are TRBV7-9 and TRBJ2-5, with 11 nucleotides matching TRBD2. CDR1 SEHNR and CDR2 FQNEAQ come from the germline V gene (reference sequence). V was pared by 8 bases and J by 4 bases, with 12 bases of the junction left unmatched. CDR3 length: 16 residues. DNA for the CDR3: TGTGCCAGCCTACCCTCCGGCCTAGCGGGGGGAGAGACCCAGTACTTC. This encodes CASLPSGLAGGETQYF.

In its sample, this clonotype was seen a few times. The chain is built from TRBV30 and TRBJ1-2; no reliable D call. Looked up from germline, CDR1 is GTSNPN and CDR2 is SVGIG (reference sequence). V was cut by 3 bases and J by 2 bases, with 7 bases left in between. CDR3 length equals 12 residues. CDR3 DNA sequence: TGTGCCTGGAGCCCCAGGAACTATGGCTACACCTTC. Amino acids: CAWSPRNYGYTF.

This clonotype was found a few times. This sequence joins TRBV24-1 and TRBJ1-2; no firm D call. V lost 6 bases, J lost 4 bases, and 11 bases lay in between. Germline V lookup: CDR1 KGHDR, CDR2 SFDVKD. The CDR3 runs to 13 residues. As DNA, the CDR3 is TGTGCCACCAGTCGACGACAATTCTATGGCTACACCTTC. This codes for CATSRRQFYGYTF.

The chain carries TRBV7-8 and TRBJ1-2; tentatively, D is TRBD1 (6 bases). The V end was cut by 5 bases, the J end by 1 base, with 11 bases between. Germline values: CDR1 SGHVS, CDR2 FQNEAQ. The CDR3 spans 14 residues. In nucleotides, the CDR3 is TGTGCCAGCAGCGGCCGGGACATTAACTATGGCTACACCTTC. It translates to CASSGRDINYGYTF. The whole variable domain, filled in from reference TRBV7-8 and TRBJ1-2, reads GAGVSQSPRYKVAKRGQDVALRCDPISGHVSLFWYQQALGQGPEFLTYFQNEAQLDKSGLPSDRFFAERPEGSVSTLKIQRTQQEDSAVYLCASSGRDINYGYTFGSGTRLTVV.

The V and J genes are TRBV27 and TRBJ2-1, with TRBD1 as a possible D gene (5 bases). The CDR3 loop spans 16 amino acids. Germline-derived CDR1 and CDR2 are MNHEY and SMNVEV (reference sequence). V was cut by 5 bases and J by 3 bases, with 17 bases left in between. CDR3 nucleotides: TGTGCCAGCAGTAATATCCCTCCAGGGTACTACAATGAGCAGTTCTTC. It yields the protein CASSNIPPGYYNEQFF.

This clonotype was seen many times. The rearrangement joins TRBV3-1 to TRBJ2-2, with 7 nucleotides matching TRBD1. The CDR3 loop spans 16 amino acids. Germline CDR1 reads LGHDT; CDR2 reads YNNKEL (reference sequence). V shed 4 bases and J 4 bases; nucleotides not matched to a gene: 9. CDR3 bases: TGTGCCAGCAGCCCAAACCCAGGGGGTGGCACCGGGGAGCTGTTTTTT. Translated: CASSPNPGGGTGELFF.

CDR3 bases: TGTGCCAGCCGACCCAGGGCGAGCTCCTACAATGAGCAGTTCTTC. This sequence encodes CASRPRASSYNEQFF. This rearrangement joins TRBV6-2 or TRBV6-3 to TRBJ2-1, with D possibly TRBD1 on 5 matching bases. Trimming stripped 8 bases from V and 0 bases from J, with 14 bases between. The germline gives CDR1 MNHEY, CDR2 SVGEGT. There are 15 residues in the CDR3.

The rearrangement joins TRBV11-2 to TRBJ1-1; D is unclear. V lost 0 bases, J lost 9 bases, and 8 bases lay in between. This CDR3 has 12 amino acids. The germline V gene encodes CDR1 SGHAT and CDR2 FQNNGV. CDR3 nucleotide sequence: TGTGCCAGCAGCTTAGACAGGCTCCAAGCTTTCTTT. Translated, it gives CASSLDRLQAFF.